This T cell receptor beta chain was obtained from a study of control samples from healthy donors and cancer patients. TCRdb's table, derived via immunoSEQ multiplex PCR, lists solely in-frame clones and lacks some. Of about 84,000 clones in the sample, around 80% were seen once. V shed 6 bases, J shed 3 bases, and the junction held 8 bases outside the gene matches. Germline V gene lookup returns CDR1 MNHEY and CDR2 SVGAGI. CDR3 length: 15 amino acids. This chain connects TRBV6-5 to TRBJ2-1, with 7 nucleotides matching TRBD2. This sequence originates from a man aged 60 to 75 with head and neck cancer. The sequencing sample was made of PBMCs. CDR3 sequence reads: CASRAPGGSYNEQFF. The CDR3 coding sequence is TGTGCCAGCAGAGCGCCCGGCGGGAGCTACAATGAGCAGTTCTTC.